This entry lists 29 T cell receptor beta chains sequenced from one sample in a study of stem cell transplantation in POMP-related autoinflammatory disease. Notes on the study in general: Across all analyzed T-cell subsets, patients with PRAID tended toward reduced diversity and increased clonality. In PRAID patients, the number of distinct TRB V-J gene pairings was restricted.

The antigens these receptors bind are not known. Here immunoSEQ multiplex PCR was the method, and the copy in TCRdb shows in-frame clones only, minus some. The table records some 11,000 clones, more than 85% of them present only once. The specimen was CD8+ T cells from PBMCs, collected before stem cell transplantation. All receptors derive from a human donor with POMP-related autoinflammation and immune dysregulation (PRAID).

The chain employs TRBV27 and TRBJ2-1; 8 bases line up with TRBD2. Germline lookup yields CDR1 MNHEY and CDR2 SMNVEV (reference sequence). CDR3 length: 16 residues. J gave up 12 bases and V 3 bases, and 16 bases lay outside the gene matches. The CDR3 is CASSFLVEGREGGQFF. Here the CDR3 DNA reads TGTGCCAGCAGTTTTCTTGTGGAAGGCCGGGAGGGGGGGCAGTTCTTC.

The gene calls are TRBV4-1 and TRBJ2-1; the match to TRBD2 covers 12 bases. Germline V gene data show CDR1 as MGHRA and CDR2 as YSYEKL. The CDR3 is made up of 18 amino acids. With 1 base clipped from V and 1 base from J, the junction kept 5 bases outside the gene matches. The DNA of the CDR3 is TGCGCCAGCAGCCAAGGCCATGGGACTAGCGGGTCCTACAATGAGCAGTTCTTC. Encoded protein: CASSQGHGTSGSYNEQFF.

This rearrangement joins TRBV5-1 to TRBJ1-1; 8 bases fit TRBD1. The CDR3 runs to 14 residues. Per germline, CDR1 SGHRS and CDR2 YFSETQ. V lost 4 bases, J lost 5 bases, and 7 bases stayed unmatched. CDR3 nucleotides: TGCGCCAGCAGCCGCACAGGGGGTAGGACTGAAGCTTTCTTT. Its protein product is CASSRTGGRTEAFF.

V gene TRBV7-9 combines with J gene TRBJ1-1; 9 bases are a match to TRBD1. Germline-derived CDR1 and CDR2 are SEHNR and FQNEAQ (reference sequence). The CDR3 covers 14 residues. J gave up 6 bases and V 5 bases, and 7 bases lay outside the gene matches. The DNA for the CDR3 is TGTGCCAGCAGCATTGGGACAGGGCTGCCTGAAGCTTTCTTT. It encodes CASSIGTGLPEAFF.

This chain connects TRBV9 to TRBJ2-3; 10 bases are a match to TRBD2. Unmatched junction bases numbered 6, after V lost 3 bases and J lost 2 bases. This CDR3 spans 16 amino acids. CDR1 is SGDLS and CDR2 is YYNGEE in the germline V gene. The CDR3 DNA follows: TGTGCCAGCAGCGACCCTAGCGGGAGCTCCACAGATACGCAGTATTTT. It encodes CASSDPSGSSTDTQYF.

This sequence joins TRBV7-8 and TRBJ1-2; D uncertain. The V gene lost 1 base and the J gene lost 7 bases, with 7 bases spanning the gap. The germline CDR1 and CDR2 sequences are SGHVS and FQNEAQ. This CDR3 spans 12 amino acids. CDR3 sequence: CASSLGYSGYTF. Written as DNA, the CDR3 is TGTGCCAGCAGCTTAGGGTACAGTGGCTACACCTTC.

This rearrangement joins TRBV6-5 to TRBJ2-2; D is uncertain. Deletions cut 0 bases from V and 5 bases from J, with 10 bases between. From germline, CDR1 is MNHEY and CDR2 SVGAGI. The CDR3 is 15 residues long. CDR3: CASSYSSAPTGELFF. CDR3 nucleotides: TGTGCCAGCAGTTACTCTAGTGCACCAACCGGGGAGCTGTTTTTT.

The gene calls are TRBV19 and TRBJ1-6; 8 bases agree with TRBD1. This CDR3 is built from 14 residues. Trimming took 5 bases from V and 10 from J; bases not matched to a gene: 7. Germline CDR1 reads LNHDA; CDR2 reads SQIVND (reference sequence). CDR3 residues: CASSPGQGWSPLHF. CDR3 coding DNA: TGTGCCAGTAGTCCCGGACAGGGCTGGTCACCCCTCCACTTT.

This clone has just one count. The chain has TRBV7-9 and TRBJ2-1, with 8 bases fitting TRBD1. The CDR3 is 15 amino acids. Germline CDR1 and CDR2: SEHNR and FQNEAQ (reference sequence). Trimming at V came to 4 bases and at J to 6 bases, leaving 8 bases not matched to a gene. The CDR3 DNA reads TGTGCCAGCAGCTCGGACAGGGCAATTGGCAATGAGCAGTTCTTC. Protein product: CASSSDRAIGNEQFF.

The rearrangement links TRBV13 to TRBJ2-1; TRBD2 matches at 7 bases. Trimming cost V 8 bases and J 0 bases; bases outside gene matches: 7. This CDR3 region has 15 residues. CDR1 PRHDT and CDR2 FYEKMQ come from the germline V gene (reference sequence). The CDR3 loop is CASWLRGSSYNEQFF. The CDR3 region has the DNA TGTGCCAGCTGGTTGCGGGGGAGCTCCTACAATGAGCAGTTCTTC.

The chain joins TRBV19 to TRBJ2-2, with a tentative D call TRBD2 (5 bases). CDR1 is LNHDA, CDR2 SQIVND, per germline (reference sequence). This CDR3 has 12 residues. V lost 7 bases and J 6 bases, leaving 9 bases between the germline ends. The CDR3 DNA reads TGTGCCAGTACTACGGGGTCCGGGGAGCTGTTTTTT. Its protein product is CASTTGSGELFF.

The chain couples TRBV6-1 to TRBJ2-7; D is perhaps TRBD1 (6 bases). Deletions cut 6 bases from V and 3 bases from J, with 12 bases between. CDR1 and CDR2 from the germline V gene are MNHNS and SASEGT. This CDR3 has 13 residues. This CDR3 reads CASSMDRNYEQYF. The CDR3 region has the DNA TGTGCCAGCAGCATGGACAGAAACTACGAGCAGTACTTC.

This chain links TRBV12-5 with TRBJ2-3; 7 nucleotides match TRBD2. J lost 0 bases, V lost 0 bases, and 6 bases had no gene match. Per germline, CDR1 LGHNT and CDR2 FRNRAP. This CDR3 is 17 amino acids long. CDR3 DNA sequence: TGTGCTAGTGGTTTGGTTTCCGAGACTAGCAGCACAGATACGCAGTATTTT. Translated: CASGLVSETSSTDTQYF.

The chain combines TRBV11-2 with TRBJ1-1, with 7 bases matching TRBD1. The V and J ends lost 5 bases and 0 bases, in that order; junction bases with no gene match: 3. The CDR3 extends over 14 amino acids. Looked up from germline, CDR1 is SGHAT and CDR2 is FQNNGV. The CDR3 loop reads CASSQGGMNTEAFF. Written as DNA, the CDR3 is TGTGCCAGCAGCCAGGGGGGGATGAACACTGAAGCTTTCTTT.

The genes are TRBV11-2 and TRBJ1-2, with D hard to call. The V end was cut by 3 bases, the J end by 2 bases, with 16 bases between. The CDR3 length is 16 residues. Germline V CDR1 and CDR2: SGHAT, FQNNGV. The CDR3 DNA reads TGTGCCAGCAGCTTTTTTGAAACAGCAAAAAACTATGGCTACACCTTC. This gives the protein CASSFFETAKNYGYTF.

The chain uses TRBV5-1 and TRBJ2-4; 15 bases agree with TRBD2. V trimming: 4 bases; J trimming: 10 bases; junction bases outside the gene matches: 6. The CDR3 has 15 amino acids. Germline CDR1 SGHRS, CDR2 YFSETQ. CDR3 sequence: CASSAPGLAGGIQYF. As DNA, the CDR3 is TGCGCCAGCAGCGCACCGGGACTAGCGGGAGGAATTCAGTACTTC.

The gene calls are TRBV5-1 and TRBJ2-2, with 7 bases that match TRBD1. The V segment lost 4 bases and the J segment 6 bases; nucleotides outside the gene matches: 12. CDR1 and CDR2 from the germline V gene are SGHRS and YFSETQ. This CDR3 has 16 residues. This CDR3 reads CASSPEGARWSGELFF. In DNA, the CDR3 is TGCGCCAGCAGCCCAGAGGGGGCCAGGTGGTCCGGGGAGCTGTTTTTT.

The chain has TRBV7-9 and TRBJ2-7; weak D call: TRBD2 (6 bases). V gave up 7 bases and J gave up 0 bases, with 22 bases separating them. In germline, CDR1 is SEHNR, CDR2 FQNEAQ (reference sequence). This CDR3 contains 17 residues. CDR3 protein: CASTQNPASDFSYEQYF. The CDR3 nucleotides read TGTGCCAGCACCCAAAACCCGGCTAGCGATTTCTCCTACGAGCAGTACTTC. Using reference TRBV7-9 and TRBJ2-7 for the parts outside the CDR3, the full variable domain is DTGVSQNPRHKITKRGQNVTFRCDPISEHNRLYWYRQTLGQGPEFLTYFQNEAQLEKSRLLSDRFSAERPKGSFSTLEIQRTEQGDSAMYLCASTQNPASDFSYEQYFGPGTRLTVT.

Concerning this clone: One junction end disagrees with the germline gene, perhaps due to a read error. The gene calls are TRBV7-3 and TRBJ2-5, with 9 positions matching TRBD1. Germline loops: CDR1 SGHTA, CDR2 FQGTGA. The CDR3 consists of 15 residues. The CDR3 reads CASSPTGGDQETQYF. Here the CDR3 DNA reads TGTGCCAGCAGCCCTACAGGGGGCGACCAGGAGACCCAGTACTTC.

The rearrangement links TRBV9 to TRBJ1-1; possible D gene TRBD1, 5 bases. Germline-derived CDR1 and CDR2 are SGDLS and YYNGEE. The CDR3 contains 14 residues. With 4 bases removed from V and 1 base from J, the gap between germline ends came to 11 bases. The CDR3 loop is CASSLWGGNTEAFF. DNA for the CDR3: TGTGCCAGCAGCCTTTGGGGGGGGAACACTGAAGCTTTCTTT.

The chain uses TRBV12-5 and TRBJ2-7, with D unclear. The V gene's germline CDR1 is LGHNT and CDR2 FRNRAP. This CDR3 spans 11 amino acids. The V and J ends lost 1 base and 5 bases respectively, with 3 bases between them. For the CDR3, the DNA is TGTGCTAGTGGTTTGGGGGACGAGCAGTACTTC. It encodes CASGLGDEQYF.

The J gene is TRBJ2-1, the V gene TRBV4-1; tentatively, D is TRBD1 (6 bases). This CDR3 contains 13 residues. Germline V gene data show CDR1 as MGHRA and CDR2 as YSYEKL. V lost 4 bases, J lost 5 bases, and 9 bases lay in between. The chain's CDR3 is CASSPRGDNEQFF. The DNA for the CDR3 is TGCGCCAGCAGCCCCAGGGGCGACAATGAGCAGTTCTTC.

A note on this clone: The junction does not match germline at one end; this may be a read error. This chain joins TRBV15 and TRBJ2-7; D call uncertain. The CDR3 sequence is 13 residues long. Germline V gene data show CDR1 as LNHNV and CDR2 as YYDKDF (reference sequence). The CDR3 DNA reads as TGTGCCACCAGCAGAGAGGCGTTTGGGCGGTTAAACTTC. Translation: CATSREAFGRLNF.

The rearrangement uses TRBV19 and TRBJ1-5, with 9 bases aligning to TRBD1. V dropped 0 bases and J dropped 1; count of bases not matched to a gene: 7. Germline CDR1 is LNHDA and CDR2 is SQIVND (reference sequence). This CDR3 contains 18 residues. The CDR3 nucleotides are TGTGCCAGTAGTATAGATGGGACAGGGATTTTGAGCAATCAGCCCCAGCATTTT. Its translation is CASSIDGTGILSNQPQHF.

This clone was picked up a small number of times. V usage is TRBV25-1 and J usage is TRBJ2-7; D possibly corresponds to TRBD1 (5 bases). This CDR3 is built from 12 residues. Germline-derived CDR1 and CDR2 are MGHDK and SYGVNS. The V end lost 5 bases, the J end lost 6 bases, and 11 bases lay between the germline ends. CDR3 sequence: CASSWQGGEQYF. The CDR3 nucleotides read TGTGCCAGCAGTTGGCAGGGCGGCGAGCAGTACTTC.

The CDR3 sequence: CASSLTPPLIYEQYF. For the CDR3, the DNA is TGTGCCAGCAGCTTAACCCCCCCGCTGATCTACGAGCAGTACTTC. The rearrangement joins TRBV5-8 to TRBJ2-7; the D is unclear. The germline V and J ends were trimmed by 2 bases and 3 bases, with 15 bases remaining between them. Germline CDR1 is SGHTS and CDR2 is YDEGEE. The CDR3 sequence is 15 residues long.

The V call is TRBV27, the J call TRBJ2-2, with 16 bases identical to TRBD2. J gave up 7 bases and V 8 bases, and 7 bases lay outside the gene matches. The CDR3 is made up of 16 amino acids. CDR1 and CDR2 from the germline V gene are MNHEY and SMNVEV (reference sequence). The CDR3, as DNA: TGTGCCAGCCGGGAGGGACTAGCGGGAGGGGTCGGGGAGCTGTTTTTT. Translated: CASREGLAGGVGELFF.

The chain couples TRBV7-8 to TRBJ2-7; tentatively, D is TRBD1 or TRBD2 (5 bases each). The CDR3 contains 12 residues. CDR1 and CDR2 from the germline V gene are SGHVS and FQNEAQ. Trimming cost V 8 bases and J 6 bases, with 14 bases left between them. The CDR3 is CASLGPGGEQYF. The CDR3 DNA is TGTGCCAGCTTAGGTCCTGGGGGCGAGCAGTACTTC. Filled out from reference TRBV7-8 and TRBJ2-7, the complete variable domain reads GAGVSQSPRYKVAKRGQDVALRCDPISGHVSLFWYQQALGQGPEFLTYFQNEAQLDKSGLPSDRFFAERPEGSVSTLKIQRTQQEDSAVYLCASLGPGGEQYFGPGTRLTVT.

This clone appeared a few times. The chain uses TRBV25-1 and TRBJ2-7; D is unclear. This CDR3 has 13 amino acids. Germline CDR1 and CDR2: MGHDK and SYGVNS. Trimming left V 2 bases short and J 7 bases short, with 12 bases between. CDR3 sequence reads: CASSESLAAEQYF. DNA of the CDR3: TGTGCCAGCAGTGAAAGCTTGGCAGCGGAGCAGTACTTC.